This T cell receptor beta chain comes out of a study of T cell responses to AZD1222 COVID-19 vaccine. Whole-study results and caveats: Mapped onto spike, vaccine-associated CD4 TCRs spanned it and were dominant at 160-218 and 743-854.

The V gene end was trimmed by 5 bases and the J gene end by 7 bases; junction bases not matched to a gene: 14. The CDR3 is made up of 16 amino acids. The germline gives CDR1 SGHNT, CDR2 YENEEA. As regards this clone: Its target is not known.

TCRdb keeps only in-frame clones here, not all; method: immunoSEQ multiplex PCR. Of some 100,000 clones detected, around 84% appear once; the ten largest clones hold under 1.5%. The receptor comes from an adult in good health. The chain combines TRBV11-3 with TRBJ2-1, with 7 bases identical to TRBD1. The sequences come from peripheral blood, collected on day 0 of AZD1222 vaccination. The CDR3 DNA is TGTGCCAGCAGCCAAAGGGGGCAGGGGCATGCGAATGAGCAGTTCTTC. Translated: CASSQRGQGHANEQFF.